What follows is one T cell receptor (beta chain) and its context. These data belong to a study of blood T cells in healthy people across ages. A J-beta primer mix and a sample-barcoded 5' primer were used in a second PCR of about 6 to 12 cycles. One entry per CDR3 protein results from TCRdb running MiXCR on the 5' RACE reads. The repertoire holds some 710,000 distinct CDR3 sequences, about 20% seen once, with 20% to 25% in the top ten. Germline lookup yields CDR1 SQVTM and CDR2 ANQGSEA. The CDR3 runs to 12 residues. The ends were cut back, 3 bases at V and 8 bases at J, with 13 bases in the middle. This chain connects TRBV29-1 to TRBJ1-2; D is uncertain. Sequencing input: blood. The receptor was isolated from a man between 70 and 80 years old in good health. The CDR3 loop is CSVDPQTPGYTF. CDR3 coding DNA: TGCAGCGTTGACCCCCAGACTCCAGGCTACACCTTC.